This TCR beta chain came from a study of blood T cell repertoires in COVID-19 (dated by TCRdb to 2018 to 2020). For the study in its entirety: The collaborator samples originated in the United States, Italy and Spain and spanned the acute and convalescent phases of COVID-19. The prospective study material was composed of cDNA or gDNA derived from T cells, B-cell-depleted T cells, or PBMCs. Subjects who had been exposed to COVID-19, were actively infected with it, or had recovered from it provided the deeply sampled blood TCRbeta repertoires that made up the dataset. A freely available public database, intended as a resource for researchers studying the immune response to SARS-CoV-2, is where the repertoires were released. Samples were obtained from the ongoing ImmuneRACE study (first 160 participants) and from about 1,300 subjects provided by 6 global collaborators. A de-identified subject ID, COVID-19 status, age in years and sex were almost always included in the sample metadata. HLA class I and class II types, where available, came from metadata supplied by the sample provider rather than from assay-based typing. Broader findings and caveats from the paper: The quantity of clinical and demographic metadata differed by source and by participant and was supplied without curation.

The CDR3 starts with the cysteine, ends with the phenylalanine, and has 12 residues. Solely the CDR3 DNA is kept, with 36 bases framed from the first base. Based on the germline V gene (reference sequence), the CDR1 and CDR2 sequences are DFQATT and SNEGSKA. Trimming costs V 3 bases and J 3 bases, and their ends lie 9 bases apart. TCRbeta CDR3 regions were amplified from genomic DNA by means of the immunoSEQ Assay, a bias-controlled multiplex PCR. Per the original workflow: Within the assay, amplification of reference gene primers was used to estimate how many nucleated cells each sample contained. Sequence reads were collapsed and filtered to measure the absolute abundance of every unique TCRbeta CDR3 rearrangement. Productive Simpson clonality was computed per sample as the square root of Simpson's diversity index over productive rearrangements. TCRdb obtained this table from immuneACCESS and retained in-frame rearrangements with V and J assigned. These tables miss some clones; where compared with another copy, unresolved V genes account for less than half of the shortfall, and the remainder is unexplained. V and J calls and clone size are as listed in that table; D and trimming were resolved from the DNA. This sample holds fewer than 100,000 clones; about nine tenths were observed only once. The top ten constitute roughly 5% of the sample.

As to this clone: Its antigen is still unknown. Base-call qualities are not available, and no considerably larger clone is one nucleotide away. At the DNA level, this CDR3 is encoded by other sequences in the same sample as well.

Collaborating institutions collected whole blood in K2EDTA tubes following their own protocols. For TCRbeta analysis, collaborators shipped samples in one of three forms: frozen whole blood, isolated PBMCs, or DNA extracted from either of those sample types. Recombination linked TRBV20-1 to TRBJ2-7, with TRBD1 perhaps the D gene, on 5 matching bases. The TCR was taken from an elderly woman with acute or convalescent COVID-19. The sequenced material came from peripheral blood. The CDR3 protein is CSASSQGYEQYF. Read as DNA, the sequence is TGCAGTGCTAGTAGCCAGGGCTACGAGCAGTACTTC.